These T cell receptor beta chains were read from a single sample in a study. TCRdb re-called the RT-PCR reads through MiXCR, storing one row per CDR3 protein. Among hundreds of thousands of distinct CDR3 sequences listed, 14% were seen once. The specimen sequenced was memory CD4+ T cells from blood. Source of these receptors: a female donor in good health, serving as a healthy control. The CDR3 runs from the conserved cysteine through the conserved F or W. The order of the fields is V gene, clone size, D gene, J gene, CDR3 protein, CDR3 DNA. The D gene is left open where the match is weak. Clone size, where shown, is once, few, many, or a class for clones that have expanded.

>TRBV20-1|few|NA|TRBJ2-1
CSAPTDTSYNEQFF
TGCAGTGCTCCGACAGATACATCCTACAATGAGCAGTTCTTC
>TRBV20-1|few|NA|TRBJ1-5
CSAPPGNNQPQHF
TGCAGTGCCCCCCCGGGGAACAATCAGCCCCAGCATTTT
>TRBV4-3|many|NA|TRBJ2-1
CASSQVRGSRPNEQFF
TGCGCCAGCAGCCAAGTTCGGGGGAGTAGGCCCAATGAGCAGTTCTTC
>TRBV6-2/TRBV6-3|NA|TRBD1|TRBJ1-2
CASRTTGGVNYGYTF
TGTGCCAGCAGAACAACAGGGGGGGTGAACTATGGCTACACCTTC
>TRBV6-5|few|NA|TRBJ1-2
CASSSPRASGYTF
TGTGCCAGCAGTTCCCCCCGGGCTAGCGGCTACACCTTC
>TRBV18|NA|NA|TRBJ1-1
CASSLGAGRGTEAFF
TGTGCCAGCTCACTCGGGGCGGGAAGGGGAACTGAAGCTTTCTTT
>TRBV28|few|TRBD2|TRBJ2-7
CASNESGKSYEQYF
TGTGCCAGCAACGAAAGCGGGAAAAGCTACGAGCAGTACTTC
>TRBV6-5|many|TRBD1|TRBJ2-1
CASSSWTGSIYNEQFF
TGTGCCAGCAGTTCCTGGACAGGGTCTATCTACAATGAGCAGTTCTTC
>TRBV7-3|NA|NA|TRBJ1-5
CASSFTTGQPQHF
TGTGCCAGCAGCTTTACGACGGGTCAGCCCCAGCATTTT
>TRBV9|NA|NA|TRBJ1-1
CASSATSQGEGEAFF
TGTGCCAGCAGCGCAACCTCACAAGGCGAGGGTGAAGCTTTCTTT
>TRBV7-8|NA|TRBD1|TRBJ2-1
CASSRTGQIYNEQFF
TGTGCCAGCAGCCGTACGGGACAGATCTACAATGAGCAGTTCTTC
>TRBV20-1|few|NA|TRBJ2-5
CSARDQMANQETQYF
TGCAGTGCTAGAGACCAGATGGCAAACCAAGAGACCCAGTACTTC
>TRBV5-1|NA|NA|TRBJ2-2
CASSLPSGDSNTGELFF
TGCGCCAGCAGCTTGCCCAGTGGGGACTCGAACACCGGGGAGCTGTTTTTT
>TRBV20-1|many|NA|TRBJ1-6
CSAHPRDNSPLHF
TGCAGTGCTCACCCCAGGGATAATTCACCCCTCCACTTT
>TRBV28|NA|NA|TRBJ2-2
CASSLSPGKGLGHTGELFF
TGTGCCAGCAGTTTATCCCCTGGGAAGGGATTGGGGCACACCGGGGAGCTGTTTTTT
>TRBV5-6|NA|TRBD2|TRBJ2-1
CASSRRGLALNEQFF
TGTGCCAGCAGCCGACGGGGACTAGCCCTAAATGAGCAGTTCTTC
>TRBV7-8|few|NA|TRBJ1-3
CASSLSGLTSGNTIYF
TGTGCCAGCAGCTTATCGGGACTTACCTCTGGAAACACCATATATTTT
>TRBV5-1|NA|NA|TRBJ1-1
CASSLFSNTEAFF
TGCGCCAGCAGCTTGTTCTCGAACACTGAAGCTTTCTTT
>TRBV6-5|NA|TRBD1|TRBJ2-6
CACRGTGVSGANVLTF
TGTGCCTGCCGAGGGACAGGTGTCTCTGGGGCCAACGTCCTGACTTTC
>TRBV7-3|NA|NA|TRBJ2-2
CASSLTGGGTGELFF
TGTGCCAGCAGCTTAACCGGGGGTGGGACCGGGGAGCTGTTTTTT